This TCR beta chain was recorded in a study of T cell responses to AZD1222 COVID-19 vaccine. Whole-study results and caveats: Females made up more of the donors, who were largely white British, and clonal diversity may have come out too low. Repertoires were sampled only after the peak T cell response. Spike-specific TCRs gained breadth and depth after people received two AZD1222 doses.

Details on this clone: Antigen specificity is unknown.

With V trimmed by 6 bases and J by 8 bases, 4 bases remained unmatched. This CDR3 comprises 11 residues. The germline V gene encodes CDR1 SQVTM and CDR2 ANQGSEA. Assay: immunoSEQ multiplex PCR; the TCRdb copy retains only in-frame clones and omits some. The data show around 120,000 clones, nearly 90% seen once. The sequencing used peripheral blood, collected 28 days after the second AZD1222 dose. This receptor was identified in an adult who received the AZD1222 COVID-19 vaccine. The rearrangement uses TRBV29-1 and TRBJ1-2; TRBD1 aligns across 9 bases. Here the CDR3 DNA reads TGCAGCGTACAGGGGGCGCGGGGCTACACCTTC. It encodes CSVQGARGYTF.